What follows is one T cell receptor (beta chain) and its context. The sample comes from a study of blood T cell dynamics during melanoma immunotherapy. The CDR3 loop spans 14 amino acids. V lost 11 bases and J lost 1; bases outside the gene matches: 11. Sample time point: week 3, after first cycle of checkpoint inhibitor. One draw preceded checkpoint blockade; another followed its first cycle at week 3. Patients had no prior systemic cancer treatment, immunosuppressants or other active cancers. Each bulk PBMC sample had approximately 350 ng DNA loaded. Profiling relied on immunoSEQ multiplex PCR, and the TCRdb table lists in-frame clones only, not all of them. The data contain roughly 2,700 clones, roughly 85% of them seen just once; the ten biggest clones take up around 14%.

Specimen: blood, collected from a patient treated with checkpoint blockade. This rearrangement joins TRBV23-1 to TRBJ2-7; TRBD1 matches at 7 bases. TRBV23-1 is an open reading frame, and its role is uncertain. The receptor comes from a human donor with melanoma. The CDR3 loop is CAPSTGERSYEQYF. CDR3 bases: TGCGCCCCTAGTACAGGGGAACGGTCCTACGAGCAGTACTTC.